Shown below are 30 T cell receptor beta chains from a single sample sequenced in a study of response to subunit inactivated influenza vaccine. TCRdb reanalysed the RT-PCR reads using MiXCR and keeps one entry per CDR3 protein. The sample lists approximately 530,000 distinct CDR3 sequences, 13% occurring once. The starting material was PBMCs from blood, obtained about 40 days after vaccination. Receptor source: a man aged 50 to 59 who received an inactivated influenza vaccine.

This clonotype was detected a few times. The rearrangement uses TRBV5-1 and TRBJ2-1, with 7 nucleotides matching TRBD1. V dropped 4 bases and J dropped 0; count of bases not matched to a gene: 4. The CDR3 loop spans 15 amino acids. CDR1 is SGHRS and CDR2 is YFSETQ in the germline V gene. The DNA for the CDR3 is TGCGCCAGCAGCCTAGACAGGGTCTCCTACAATGAGCAGTTCTTC. Translated, it gives CASSLDRVSYNEQFF.

This clonotype showed up many times. V is TRBV7-6 and J is TRBJ1-3; D not certain. The CDR3 spans 14 residues. From germline, CDR1 is SGHVS and CDR2 FNYEAQ. Trimming took 5 bases from V and 0 from J, leaving 8 bases between them. The DNA of the CDR3 is TGTGCCAGCAGCCTCCATGGCTCTGGAAACACCATATATTTT. This gives the protein CASSLHGSGNTIYF.

Here the CDR3 DNA reads TGTGCCAGCAGTTACTTCGACAGGCTACAAGAGACCCAGTACTTC. Its translation is CASSYFDRLQETQYF. V gene TRBV6-2 or TRBV6-3 combines with J gene TRBJ2-5; D perhaps matches TRBD1 (6 bases). V was clipped by 1 base and J by 2 bases, with 11 bases between them. Germline V lookup: CDR1 MNHEY, CDR2 SVGEGT. This CDR3 region has 15 residues.

This chain connects TRBV7-2 to TRBJ1-2, with TRBD1 matching 7 bases. The germline V gene encodes CDR1 SGHTA and CDR2 FQGNSA. The CDR3 extends over 15 amino acids. The V segment lost 1 base and the J segment 3 bases; nucleotides outside the gene matches: 5. The CDR3 nucleotides are TGTGCCAGCAGCTTAGACAGGGGAGGGCACTATGGCTACACCTTC. Protein product: CASSLDRGGHYGYTF.

The chain is built from TRBV7-8 and TRBJ1-6, with 7 bases that match TRBD1. V shed 2 bases, J shed 7 bases, and the junction held 8 bases outside the gene matches. The V gene's germline CDR1 is SGHVS and CDR2 FQNEAQ. CDR3 length: 16 residues. The CDR3 is CASSLLGWTGNSPLHF. In nucleotides, the CDR3 is TGTGCCAGCAGCTTACTGGGTTGGACAGGCAATTCACCCCTCCACTTT.

The DNA of the CDR3 is TGTGCCACGGCGGGCAGGCCTTACAATCAGCCCCAGCATTTT. This translates into CATAGRPYNQPQHF. The rearrangement links TRBV6-1 to TRBJ1-5, with D uncertain. The CDR3 is 14 amino acids. V dropped 10 bases and J dropped 3 bases, with 16 bases sitting between them. Germline assignment: CDR1 MNHNS and CDR2 SASEGT.

Of note for this clonotype: One junction end disagrees with the germline gene, perhaps due to a read error. V gene TRBV12-3 or TRBV12-4 combines with J gene TRBJ2-6, with D perhaps being TRBD1 or TRBD2 (6 bases each). CDR3 size: 18 residues. CDR3 bases: TGTGCCTGCAGTTTAAGGTCGGGGGCACGCTCTGGGGCCAACGTCCTGACTTTC. It is translated as CACSLRSGARSGANVLTF.

This clonotype turned up a few times. This chain connects TRBV5-1 to TRBJ2-1, with D unclear. CDR3 length: 17 amino acids. The germline CDR1 and CDR2 sequences are SGHRS and YFSETQ. V shed 2 bases and J shed 0 bases, with 15 bases lying between them. CDR3 sequence reads: CASSFPSSAPSYNEQFF. The CDR3 DNA reads as TGCGCCAGCAGCTTCCCCTCTAGTGCTCCCTCCTACAATGAGCAGTTCTTC.

The chain recombines TRBV28 with TRBJ2-7; D is perhaps TRBD2 (5 bases). The CDR3 sequence is 14 residues long. Germline V lookup: CDR1 MDHEN, CDR2 SYDVKM. Trimming cost V 6 bases and J 3 bases, with 15 bases left between them. The CDR3 bases are TGTGCCAGCAGCCCGACACCTAGCCGCTACGAGCAGTACTTC. It encodes CASSPTPSRYEQYF.

This clonotype was counted many times. The gene calls are TRBV28 and TRBJ2-1; TRBD2 matches at 8 bases. This CDR3 has 16 amino acids. Germline CDR1 reads MDHEN; CDR2 reads SYDVKM. The junction had 10 bases not matched to a gene; V was cut back by 3 bases and J by 6 bases. This chain's CDR3 is CASSLLSRGAFNEQFF. CDR3 coding DNA: TGTGCCAGCAGTTTGTTATCGCGGGGGGCGTTCAATGAGCAGTTCTTC.

The gene calls are TRBV11-2 and TRBJ1-2; the match to TRBD1 covers 9 bases. Germline CDR1 and CDR2: SGHAT and FQNNGV. V lost 5 bases, J lost 8 bases, and 12 bases stayed unmatched. The CDR3 totals 15 residues. The CDR3 here is CASSRNRGRMRGYTF. Here the CDR3 DNA reads TGTGCCAGCAGCCGCAACAGGGGGCGCATGAGGGGCTACACCTTC.

This sequence joins TRBV11-2 and TRBJ1-6; D call uncertain. Germline-derived CDR1 and CDR2 are SGHAT and FQNNGV. Trimming removed 0 bases at V and 0 bases at J, with 3 bases between. The CDR3 has 15 residues. The CDR3 DNA sequence: TGTGCCAGCAGCTTAGAGCCCTCCTATAATTCACCCCTCCACTTT. Translating it yields CASSLEPSYNSPLHF.

V and J are TRBV7-3 and TRBJ2-5, with a possible D match to TRBD2 (5 bases). Germline V lookup: CDR1 SGHTA, CDR2 FQGTGA. V was pared by 5 bases and J by 4 bases, with 17 bases between. The CDR3 covers 15 residues. This CDR3 is CASSLVGVEGETQYF. CDR3 DNA sequence: TGTGCCAGCAGCCTCGTCGGGGTTGAAGGAGAGACCCAGTACTTC.

This clonotype appeared a few times. The V call is TRBV15, the J call TRBJ1-6; 7 nucleotides match TRBD1. The CDR3 covers 15 residues. Germline CDR1 reads LNHNV; CDR2 reads YYDKDF (reference sequence). The V segment lost 1 base and the J segment 10 bases; nucleotides outside the gene matches: 7. The CDR3 DNA reads as TGTGCCACCAGCAGAGCCCGGGACAGTTCATCACCCCTCCACTTT. Translated: CATSRARDSSSPLHF.

The chain carries TRBV2 and TRBJ2-1, with unresolved D. The CDR3 consists of 8 residues. Germline V lookup: CDR1 SNHLY, CDR2 FYNNEI. V lost 7 bases to trimming and J lost 15 bases, with 7 bases between them. CDR3 in amino acids: CASTPRFF. The CDR3 DNA is TGTGCCAGCACCCCCAGGTTCTTC. The variable domain in full, completed from reference TRBV2 and TRBJ2-1, reads EPEVTQTPSHQVTQMGQEVILRCVPISNHLYFYWYRQILGQKVEFLVSFYNNEISEKSEIFDDQFSVERPDGSNFTLKIRSTKLEDSAMYFCASTPRFFGPGTRLTVL.

This clonotype occurred a few times. V gene TRBV15 combines with J gene TRBJ1-4, with D possibly matching TRBD1 (5 bases). Trimming shortened V by 1 base and J by 5 bases, and 17 bases separated the two germline ends. Germline CDR1 and CDR2: LNHNV and YYDKDF (reference sequence). The CDR3 contains 17 residues. CDR3 sequence: CATSRVTTDWGNEKLFF. The CDR3 nucleotides are TGTGCCACCAGCAGAGTGACAACCGATTGGGGGAATGAAAAACTGTTTTTT.

This clonotype was seen a handful of times. An end of the junction differs from the germline gene, which may be a read error. The chain combines TRBV25-1 with TRBJ1-4; D remains ambiguous. CDR1 and CDR2 (germline): MGHDK, SYGVNS. The CDR3 has 13 residues. The DNA of the CDR3 is TGTGCCAGCAGTGAATGGGGAGGGAAAAATCTGTTTTTT. Translated, it gives CASSEWGGKNLFF.

This clonotype occurred a few times. The chain recombines TRBV5-6 with TRBJ1-1, with D uncertain. This CDR3 contains 14 residues. V lost 4 bases, J lost 0 bases, and 10 bases lay in between. Germline CDR1 is SGHDT and CDR2 is YYEEEE. CDR3 loop: CASSGNSMNTEAFF. The CDR3 coding sequence is TGTGCCAGCAGCGGAAACAGCATGAACACTGAAGCTTTCTTT.

This clonotype was observed at least ten times. This chain connects TRBV29-1 to TRBJ2-1; D tentatively fits TRBD1 or TRBD2 (5 bases each). Germline-derived CDR1 and CDR2 are SQVTM and ANQGSEA. Trimming took 7 bases from V and 6 from J, leaving 16 bases between them. The CDR3 is 13 amino acids. In DNA, the CDR3 is TGCAGCGGGGGGTACGACCGGGGCAATGAGCAGTTCTTC. Translated: CSGGYDRGNEQFF.

This clonotype occurred many times. The CDR3 sequence: CASSLALLGLAYGYTF. Here the CDR3 DNA reads TGTGCCAGCAGTTTAGCCCTCCTCGGGCTCGCTTATGGCTACACCTTC. The chain joins TRBV12-3 or TRBV12-4 to TRBJ1-2, with D uncertain. The V and J ends lost 0 bases and 5 bases respectively, with 16 bases between them. The CDR3 spans 16 residues.

This chain joins TRBV6-1 and TRBJ2-1, with 9 bases that match TRBD1. The CDR3 covers 15 residues. V was pared by 6 bases and J by 12 bases, with 15 bases of the junction left unmatched. Germline values: CDR1 MNHNS, CDR2 SASEGT. For the CDR3, the DNA is TGTGCCAGCAGCGTCACGAGGGCTACAGGGGGCCTGCAGTTCTTC. Protein: CASSVTRATGGLQFF.

This clonotype was counted between two and nine times. This chain links TRBV7-9 with TRBJ1-1; TRBD1 is a possible D gene (6 bases). This CDR3 is built from 14 residues. The germline V and J ends were trimmed by 1 base and 3 bases, with 9 bases remaining between them. The germline V gene encodes CDR1 SEHNR and CDR2 FQNEAQ (reference sequence). CDR3 loop: CASSLGDIYTEAFF. In nucleotides, the CDR3 is TGTGCCAGCAGCTTAGGGGACATATACACTGAAGCTTTCTTT.

The V and J genes are TRBV28 and TRBJ1-5; D is undetermined. V lost 6 bases and J lost 2, with 14 bases in between. This CDR3 region has 15 residues. From germline, CDR1 is MDHEN and CDR2 SYDVKM. CDR3 bases: TGTGCCAGCAGCCCCCAATTCGGGGGCAATCAGCCCCAGCATTTT. Translation: CASSPQFGGNQPQHF.

This chain links TRBV6-2 or TRBV6-3 with TRBJ2-3, with 10 bases identical to TRBD2. Germline V CDR1 and CDR2: MNHEY, SVGEGT. This CDR3 has 16 residues. V lost 5 bases, J lost 0 bases, and 5 bases stayed unmatched. Written as DNA, the CDR3 is TGTGCCAGCAGTCAACCGGGACTAGCGAGCACAGATACGCAGTATTTT. Its translation is CASSQPGLASTDTQYF.

This clonotype has a count of ten or more. This sequence joins TRBV29-1 and TRBJ2-3; D is unclear. V lost 0 bases and J 2 bases, leaving 6 bases between the germline ends. The CDR3 is 13 residues long. The germline CDR1 and CDR2 sequences are SQVTM and ANQGSEA. The CDR3 is CSVEERLTDTQYF. Written as DNA, the CDR3 is TGCAGCGTTGAAGAGCGGCTCACAGATACGCAGTATTTT.

The chain joins TRBV7-2 to TRBJ1-2; 10 nucleotides line up with TRBD1. CDR1 is SGHTA and CDR2 is FQGNSA in the germline V gene. The trim removed 5 bases at V and 3 bases at J, leaving 6 bases unmatched. The CDR3 is 15 residues long. The CDR3 DNA reads as TGTGCCAGCAGCCGCCTCGGACAGGGGGACTATGGCTACACCTTC. It encodes CASSRLGQGDYGYTF.

The rearrangement uses TRBV6-2 or TRBV6-3 and TRBJ2-7, with TRBD2 identical over 8 bases. Germline trimming cut 6 bases from V and 0 bases from J; bases unmatched to any gene: 10. Germline V gene sequence: CDR1 MNHEY, CDR2 SVGEGT. The CDR3 loop spans 16 amino acids. The CDR3: CASRGTSGRISYEQYF. The CDR3 DNA sequence: TGTGCCAGCAGGGGGACTAGTGGGAGGATCTCCTACGAGCAGTACTTC.

This clonotype was picked up many times. The genes are TRBV5-1 and TRBJ2-1; 12 bases are a match to TRBD2. The CDR3 covers 15 residues. V lost 4 bases and J lost 4; bases outside the gene matches: 3. CDR1 is SGHRS and CDR2 is YFSETQ in the germline V gene. The CDR3 DNA reads as TGCGCCAGCAGCACTAGCGGGGGGACGTACAATGAGCAGTTCTTC. Protein: CASSTSGGTYNEQFF.

Only a few counts were recorded for this clonotype. The gene calls are TRBV20-1 and TRBJ2-6; maybe TRBD2 (6 bases). Germline loops: CDR1 DFQATT, CDR2 SNEGSKA (reference sequence). V was cut by 6 bases and J by 0 bases, with 12 bases left in between. This CDR3 contains 15 residues. The DNA for the CDR3 is TGCAGTGCCGGGGGAGGTCGCTCTGGGGCCAACGTCCTGACTTTC. This gives the protein CSAGGGRSGANVLTF.

This clonotype has only a few counts. The chain links TRBV20-1 to TRBJ1-1; possible D gene TRBD1, 6 bases. Germline V gives CDR1 DFQATT, CDR2 SNEGSKA (reference sequence). The CDR3 has 12 residues. V lost 6 bases and J lost 5, with 13 bases in between. In DNA, the CDR3 is TGCAGTGCCAAAGGGGGTTGGACTGAAGCTTTCTTT. Amino acids: CSAKGGWTEAFF.